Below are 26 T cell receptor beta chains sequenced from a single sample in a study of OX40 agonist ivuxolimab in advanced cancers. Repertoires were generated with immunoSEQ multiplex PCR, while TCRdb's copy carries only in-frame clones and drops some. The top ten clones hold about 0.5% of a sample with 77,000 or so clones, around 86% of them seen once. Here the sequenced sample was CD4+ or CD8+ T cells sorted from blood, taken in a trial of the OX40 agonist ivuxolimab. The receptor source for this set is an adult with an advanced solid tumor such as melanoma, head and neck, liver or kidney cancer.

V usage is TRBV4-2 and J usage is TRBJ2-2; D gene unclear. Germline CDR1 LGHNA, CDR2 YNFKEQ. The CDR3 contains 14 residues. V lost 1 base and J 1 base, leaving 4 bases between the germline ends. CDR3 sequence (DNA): TGTGCCAGCAGCCAAGGAAGGAACACCGGGGAGCTGTTTTTT. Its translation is CASSQGRNTGELFF.

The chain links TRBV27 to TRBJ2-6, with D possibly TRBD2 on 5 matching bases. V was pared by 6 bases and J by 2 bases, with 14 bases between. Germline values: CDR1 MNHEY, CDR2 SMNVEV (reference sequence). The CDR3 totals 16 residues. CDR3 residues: CASSFRENPGANVLTF. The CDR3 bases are TGTGCCAGCAGCTTTAGGGAGAATCCTGGGGCCAACGTCCTGACTTTC.

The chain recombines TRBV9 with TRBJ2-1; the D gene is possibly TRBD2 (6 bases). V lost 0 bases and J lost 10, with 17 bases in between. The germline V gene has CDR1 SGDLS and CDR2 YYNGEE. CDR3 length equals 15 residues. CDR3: CASSVVAESLSEQFF. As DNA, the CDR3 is TGTGCCAGCAGCGTAGTAGCGGAGTCTCTCTCCGAGCAGTTCTTC.

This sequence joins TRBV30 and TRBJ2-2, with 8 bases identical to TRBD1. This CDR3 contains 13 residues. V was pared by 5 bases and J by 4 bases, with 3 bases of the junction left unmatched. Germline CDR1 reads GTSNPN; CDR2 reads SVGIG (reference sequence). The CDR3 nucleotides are TGTGCCTGGGGGACAGGCATCACCGGGGAGCTGTTTTTT. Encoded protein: CAWGTGITGELFF.

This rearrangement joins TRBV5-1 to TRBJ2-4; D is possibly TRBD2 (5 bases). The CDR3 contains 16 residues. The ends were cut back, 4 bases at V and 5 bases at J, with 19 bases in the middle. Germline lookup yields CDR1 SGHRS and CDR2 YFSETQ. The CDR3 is CASSPEGVWAENIQYF. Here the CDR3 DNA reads TGCGCCAGCAGCCCCGAGGGCGTCTGGGCTGAAAACATTCAGTACTTC.

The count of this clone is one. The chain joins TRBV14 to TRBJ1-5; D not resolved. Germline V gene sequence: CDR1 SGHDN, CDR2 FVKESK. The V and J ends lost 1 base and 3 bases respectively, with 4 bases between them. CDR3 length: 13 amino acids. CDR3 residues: CASSQGYNQPQHF. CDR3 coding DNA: TGTGCCAGCAGCCAAGGTTACAATCAGCCCCAGCATTTT.

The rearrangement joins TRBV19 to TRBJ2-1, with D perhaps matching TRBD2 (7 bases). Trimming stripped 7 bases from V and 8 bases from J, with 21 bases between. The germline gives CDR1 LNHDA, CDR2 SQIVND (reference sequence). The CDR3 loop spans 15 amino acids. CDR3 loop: CASTGRGAGVHEQFF. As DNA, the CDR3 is TGTGCCAGTACCGGCCGGGGGGCGGGGGTGCATGAGCAGTTCTTC.

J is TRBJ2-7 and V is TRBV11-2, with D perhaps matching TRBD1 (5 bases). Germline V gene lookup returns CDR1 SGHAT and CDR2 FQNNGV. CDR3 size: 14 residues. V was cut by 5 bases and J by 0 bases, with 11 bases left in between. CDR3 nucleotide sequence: TGTGCCAGCAGCCTAAGACAGTCCTCCTACGAGCAGTACTTC. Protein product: CASSLRQSSYEQYF.

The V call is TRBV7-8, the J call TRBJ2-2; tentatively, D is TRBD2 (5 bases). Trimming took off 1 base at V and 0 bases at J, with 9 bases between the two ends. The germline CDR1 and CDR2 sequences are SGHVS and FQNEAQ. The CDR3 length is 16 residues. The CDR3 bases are TGTGCCAGCAGCTTAGTGGAACTAGCGAACACCGGGGAGCTGTTTTTT. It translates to CASSLVELANTGELFF.

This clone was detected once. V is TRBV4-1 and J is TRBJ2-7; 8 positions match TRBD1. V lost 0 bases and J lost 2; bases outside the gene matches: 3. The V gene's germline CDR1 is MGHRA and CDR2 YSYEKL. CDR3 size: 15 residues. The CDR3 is CASSQDQGATYEQYF. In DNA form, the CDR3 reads TGCGCCAGCAGCCAAGACCAGGGGGCGACCTACGAGCAGTACTTC.

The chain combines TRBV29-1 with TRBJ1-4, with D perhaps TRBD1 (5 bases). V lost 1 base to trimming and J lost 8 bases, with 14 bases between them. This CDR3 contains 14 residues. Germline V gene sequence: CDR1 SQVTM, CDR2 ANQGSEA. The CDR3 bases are TGCAGCGTTGAAGGGGGAGGGGATGACGAAAAACTGTTTTTT. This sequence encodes CSVEGGGDDEKLFF.

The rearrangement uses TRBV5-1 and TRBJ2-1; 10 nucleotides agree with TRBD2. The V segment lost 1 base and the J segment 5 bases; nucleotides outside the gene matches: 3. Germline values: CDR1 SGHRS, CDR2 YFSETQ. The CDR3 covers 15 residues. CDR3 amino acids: CASSLSSGRDNEQFF. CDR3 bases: TGCGCCAGCAGCTTGTCAAGCGGGAGGGACAATGAGCAGTTCTTC.

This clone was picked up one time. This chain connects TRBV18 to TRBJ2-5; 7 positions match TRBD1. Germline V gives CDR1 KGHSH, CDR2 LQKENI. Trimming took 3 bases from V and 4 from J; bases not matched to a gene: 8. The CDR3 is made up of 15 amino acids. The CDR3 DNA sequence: TGTGCCAGCTCACCGTCGACAGGGCAGCGAGAGACCCAGTACTTC. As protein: CASSPSTGQRETQYF.

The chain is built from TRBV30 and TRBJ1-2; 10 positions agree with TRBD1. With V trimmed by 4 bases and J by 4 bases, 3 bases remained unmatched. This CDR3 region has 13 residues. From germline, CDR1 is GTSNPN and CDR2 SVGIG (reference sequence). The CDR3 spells CAWTRDRGYGYTF. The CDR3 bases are TGTGCCTGGACGAGGGACAGGGGCTATGGCTACACCTTC.

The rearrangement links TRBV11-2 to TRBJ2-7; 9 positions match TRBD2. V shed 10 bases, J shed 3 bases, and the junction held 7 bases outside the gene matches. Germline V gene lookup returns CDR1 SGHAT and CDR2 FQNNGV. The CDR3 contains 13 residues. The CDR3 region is CATGGTSNYEQYF. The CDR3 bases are TGTGCCACGGGGGGGACTAGCAACTACGAGCAGTACTTC.

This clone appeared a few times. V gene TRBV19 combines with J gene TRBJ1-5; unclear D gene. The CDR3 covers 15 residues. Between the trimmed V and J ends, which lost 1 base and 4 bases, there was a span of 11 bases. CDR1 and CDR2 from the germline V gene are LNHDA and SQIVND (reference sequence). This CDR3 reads CASSIASRGNQPQHF. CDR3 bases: TGTGCCAGTAGTATAGCGAGTAGAGGGAATCAGCCCCAGCATTTT.

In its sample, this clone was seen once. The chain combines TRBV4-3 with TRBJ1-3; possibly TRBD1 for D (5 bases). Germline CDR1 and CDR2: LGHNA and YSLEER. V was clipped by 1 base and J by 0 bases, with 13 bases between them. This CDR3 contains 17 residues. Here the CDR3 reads CASSQVTGGNSGNTIYF. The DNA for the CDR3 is TGCGCCAGCAGCCAAGTGACCGGGGGAAACTCTGGAAACACCATATATTTT.

The CDR3: CAWSGGSSNQPQHF. The CDR3 nucleotides read TGTGCCTGGAGTGGTGGGAGTAGCAATCAGCCCCAGCATTTT. The genes are TRBV30 and TRBJ1-5; D gene unclear. Trimming left V 1 base short and J 0 bases short, with 7 bases between. Germline CDR1 GTSNPN, CDR2 SVGIG (reference sequence). This CDR3 has 14 residues.

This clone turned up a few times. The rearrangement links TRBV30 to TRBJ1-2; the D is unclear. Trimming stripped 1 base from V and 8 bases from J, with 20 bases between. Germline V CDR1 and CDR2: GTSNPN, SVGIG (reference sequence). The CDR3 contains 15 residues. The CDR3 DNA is TGTGCCTGGAGTGCCTACGCTCCCTTCGGCATCGGCTACACCTTC. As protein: CAWSAYAPFGIGYTF.

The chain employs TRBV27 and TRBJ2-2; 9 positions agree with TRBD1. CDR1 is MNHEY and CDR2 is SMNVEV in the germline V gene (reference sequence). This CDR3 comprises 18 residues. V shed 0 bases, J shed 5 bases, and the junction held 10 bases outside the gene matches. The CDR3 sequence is CASSLSPLTGGRTGELFF. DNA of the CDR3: TGTGCCAGCAGTTTATCCCCCTTGACAGGGGGGAGAACCGGGGAGCTGTTTTTT.

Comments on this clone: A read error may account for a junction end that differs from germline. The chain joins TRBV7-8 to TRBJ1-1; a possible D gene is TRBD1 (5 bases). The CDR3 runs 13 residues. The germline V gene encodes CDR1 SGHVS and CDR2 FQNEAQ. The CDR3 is CASGLVMAGEAFF. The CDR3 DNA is TGTGCCAGCGGCTTAGTTATGGCAGGGGAAGCTTTCTTT. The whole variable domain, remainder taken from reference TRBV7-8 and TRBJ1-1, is GAGVSQSPRYKVAKRGQDVALRCDPISGHVSLFWYQQALGQGPEFLTYFQNEAQLDKSGLPSDRFFAERPEGSVSTLKIQRTQQEDSAVYLCASGLVMAGEAFFGQGTRLTVV.

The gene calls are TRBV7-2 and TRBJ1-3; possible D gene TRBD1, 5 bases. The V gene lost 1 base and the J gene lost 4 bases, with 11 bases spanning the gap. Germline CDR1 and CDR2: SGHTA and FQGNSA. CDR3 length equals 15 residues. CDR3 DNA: TGTGCCAGCAGCTTAGACGGGGGACCAGGAAACACCATATATTTT. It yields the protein CASSLDGGPGNTIYF.

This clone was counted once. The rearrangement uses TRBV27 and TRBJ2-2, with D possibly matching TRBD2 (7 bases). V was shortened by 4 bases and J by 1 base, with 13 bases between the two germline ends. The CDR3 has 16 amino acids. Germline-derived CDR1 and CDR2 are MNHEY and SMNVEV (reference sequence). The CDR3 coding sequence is TGTGCCAGCAGTTCGTCGGGGGGCGGGAACACCGGGGAGCTGTTTTTT. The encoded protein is CASSSSGGGNTGELFF.

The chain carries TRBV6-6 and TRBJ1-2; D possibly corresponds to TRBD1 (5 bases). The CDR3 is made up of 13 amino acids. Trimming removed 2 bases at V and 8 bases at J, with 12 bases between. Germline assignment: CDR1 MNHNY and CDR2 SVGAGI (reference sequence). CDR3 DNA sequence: TGTGCCAGCAGTTACGGGGCGCTGGAGGGCTACACCTTC. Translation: CASSYGALEGYTF.

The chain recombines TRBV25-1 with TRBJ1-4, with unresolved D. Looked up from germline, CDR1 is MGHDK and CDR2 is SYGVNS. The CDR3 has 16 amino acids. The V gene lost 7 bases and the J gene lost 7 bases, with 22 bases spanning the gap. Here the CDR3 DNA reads TGTGCCAGCACACCGGGCAACCTACGGTCTGGTGAAAAACTGTTTTTT. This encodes CASTPGNLRSGEKLFF. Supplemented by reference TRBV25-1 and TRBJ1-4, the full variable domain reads EADIYQTPRYLVIGTGKKITLECSQTMGHDKMYWYQQDPGMELHLIHYSYGVNSTEKGDLSSESTVSRIRTEHFPLTLESARPSHTSQYLCASTPGNLRSGEKLFFGSGTQLSVL.

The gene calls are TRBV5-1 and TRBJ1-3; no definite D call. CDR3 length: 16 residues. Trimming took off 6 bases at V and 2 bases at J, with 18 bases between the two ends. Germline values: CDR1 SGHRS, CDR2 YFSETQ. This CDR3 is CASTLDLHPTGNTIYF. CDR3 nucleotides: TGCGCCAGCACCCTGGACCTTCATCCAACTGGAAACACCATATATTTT.